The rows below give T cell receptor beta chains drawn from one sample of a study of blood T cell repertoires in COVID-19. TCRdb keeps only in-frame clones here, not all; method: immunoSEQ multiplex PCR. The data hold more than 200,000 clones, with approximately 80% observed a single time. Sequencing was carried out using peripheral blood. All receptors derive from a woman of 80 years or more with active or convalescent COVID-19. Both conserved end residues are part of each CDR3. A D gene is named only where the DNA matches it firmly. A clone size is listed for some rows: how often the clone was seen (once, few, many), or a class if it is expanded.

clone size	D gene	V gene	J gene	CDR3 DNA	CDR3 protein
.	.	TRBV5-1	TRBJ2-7	TGCGCCAGCAGCCCTGGGGGGACCTACGAGCAGTACTTC	CASSPGGTYEQYF
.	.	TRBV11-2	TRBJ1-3	TGTGCCAGCAGCTTAGTTGGCCGTGGAAACACCATATATTTT	CASSLVGRGNTIYF
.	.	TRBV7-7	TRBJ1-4	TGTGCCAGCAGCTTTTCCACAGGGGAAAAACTGTTTTTT	CASSFSTGEKLFF
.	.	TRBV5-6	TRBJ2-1	TGTGCCAGCAGCACGAACTCGGGGTTCGACAATGAGCAGTTCTTC	CASSTNSGFDNEQFF
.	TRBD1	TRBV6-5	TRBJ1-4	TGTGCCAGCAGAAGCCGGGACAGCTCTAATGAAAAACTGTTTTTT	CASRSRDSSNEKLFF
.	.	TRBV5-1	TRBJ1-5	TGCGCCAGCAGCTTGAGCGGGGGTGCGGGGGATCAGCCCCAGCATTTT	CASSLSGGAGDQPQHF
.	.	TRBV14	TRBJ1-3	TGTGCCAGCAGCCCAGCAGGGGACGGAAACACCATATATTTT	CASSPAGDGNTIYF
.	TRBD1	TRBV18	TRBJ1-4	TGTGCCAGCTCACAGGGGGCCGGCGGTGAAAAACTGTTTTTT	CASSQGAGGEKLFF
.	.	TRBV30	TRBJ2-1	TGTGCCTGGAGTCCCCAATCCTACAATGAGCAGTTCTTC	CAWSPQSYNEQFF
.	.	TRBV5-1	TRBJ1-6	TGCGCCAGCAATGGGGGGAAGGATAATTCACCCCTCCACTTT	CASNGGKDNSPLHF
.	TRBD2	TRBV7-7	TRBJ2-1	TGTGCTAGCAGCACAGGGACTAGCGGGTACAATGAGCAGTTCTTC	CASSTGTSGYNEQFF
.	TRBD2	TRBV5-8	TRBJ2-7	TGTGCCAGCCCCGCCGGGACTAAGATCGAGCAGTACTTC	CASPAGTKIEQYF
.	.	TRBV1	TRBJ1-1	TGCACCAGCAGAGGAGACCCCTCGGACACTGAAGCTTTCTTT	CTSRGDPSDTEAFF
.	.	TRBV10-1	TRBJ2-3	TGCGCCAGCAGTGAGTCCGGGGGGCGAACAGATACGCAGTATTTT	CASSESGGRTDTQYF
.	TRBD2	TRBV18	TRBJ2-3	TGTGCCAGCTCACCCGGACTAGCGGGAGTCGTTAGCACAGATACGCAGTATTTT	CASSPGLAGVVSTDTQYF
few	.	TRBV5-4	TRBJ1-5	TGTGCCAGCAGCTTGGTAGGAGAGAATCAGCCCCAGCATTTT	CASSLVGENQPQHF
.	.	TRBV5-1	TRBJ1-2	TGCGCCAGCAGCTTGCGCGGTGCTAACTATGGCTACACCTTC	CASSLRGANYGYTF
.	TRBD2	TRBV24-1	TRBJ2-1	TGTGCCACCAGTGGTGTCGAGGGCGGGGGGGCAGTCAATGAGCAGTTCTTC	CATSGVEGGGAVNEQFF
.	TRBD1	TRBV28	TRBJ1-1	TGTGCCAGCAGGAGGACAGGGGACACTGAAGCTTTCTTT	CASRRTGDTEAFF
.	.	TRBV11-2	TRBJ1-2	TGTGCCAGCAGCTCCGGGTATGGCTACACCTTC	CASSSGYGYTF
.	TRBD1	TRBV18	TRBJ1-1	TGTGCCAGCTCACCGTCTAGGACAGGGGGGAACACTGAAGCTTTCTTT	CASSPSRTGGNTEAFF
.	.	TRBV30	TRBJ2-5	TGTGCCTGGAGTGTCGCGAGGTTAGGCCAAGAGACCCAGTACTTC	CAWSVARLGQETQYF
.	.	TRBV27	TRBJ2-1	TGTGCCAGCAGTGGAGCGACTAGCTCCTACAATGAGCAGTTCTTC	CASSGATSSYNEQFF
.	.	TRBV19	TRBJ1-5	TGTGCCAGTAGTAGCCGGCAGGGCAATCAGCCCCAGCATTTT	CASSSRQGNQPQHF
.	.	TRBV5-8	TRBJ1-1	TGTGCCAGCAGCCGCAGGGAGGGAGCGTACACTGAAGCTTTCTTT	CASSRREGAYTEAFF
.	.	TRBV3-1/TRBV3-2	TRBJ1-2	TGTGCCAGCAGCCAAGCGGGCACAGGGACTGGCTACACCTTC	CASSQAGTGTGYTF
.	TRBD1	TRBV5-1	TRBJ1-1	TGCGCCAGCAGCGCAGGACAGGGGCTCGGAGCTGAAGCTTTCTTT	CASSAGQGLGAEAFF
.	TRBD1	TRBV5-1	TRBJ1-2	TGCGCCAGCAGCATACAGGGGGACCATGGCTACACCTTC	CASSIQGDHGYTF
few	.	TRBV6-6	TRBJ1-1	TGTGCCAGCAGTTACTCAGGCCAGGGGAACACTGAAGCTTTCTTT	CASSYSGQGNTEAFF
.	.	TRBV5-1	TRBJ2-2	TGCGCCAGCAGCACTTCATTACAGGTTAACACCGGGGAGCTGTTTTTT	CASSTSLQVNTGELFF
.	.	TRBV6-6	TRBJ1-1	TGTGCCAGCCGGAAGTCGGCTACAAGGGGTGGCACTGAAGCTTTCTTT	CASRKSATRGGTEAFF
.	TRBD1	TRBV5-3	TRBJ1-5	TGTGCCAGAAGCCGAATCGGGACAGGCGGCAATCAGCCCCAGCATTTT	CARSRIGTGGNQPQHF
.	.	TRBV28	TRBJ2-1	TGTGCCAGCAGTTCCTCCGTAGCGTCTCGCGATGAGCAGTTCTTC	CASSSSVASRDEQFF
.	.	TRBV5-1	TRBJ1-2	TGCGCCAGCAGCTCGACAGGACAGCTCGGCTACACCTTC	CASSSTGQLGYTF
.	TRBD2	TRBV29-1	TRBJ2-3	TGCAGCGTTGAAGATCGGTTAGCGGGGGTCACAGATACGCAGTATTTT	CSVEDRLAGVTDTQYF
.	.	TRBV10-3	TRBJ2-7	TGTGCCACCGGTGGTGGGAGCTACGAGCAGTACTTC	CATGGGSYEQYF
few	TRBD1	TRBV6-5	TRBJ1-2	TGTGCCAGCAGCGACTCCGACAGGGCCTACTATGGCTACACCTTC	CASSDSDRAYYGYTF
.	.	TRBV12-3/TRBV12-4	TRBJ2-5	TGTGCCAGCAGTTTAGCGACTCTAGAGACCCAGTACTTC	CASSLATLETQYF
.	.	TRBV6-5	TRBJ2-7	TGTGCCAGCAGTTCCCCCGGCGAGCAGTACTTC	CASSSPGEQYF
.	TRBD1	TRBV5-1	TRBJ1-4	TGCGCCAGCAGCGCGTCGGGACAGGGTAGGGAAAAACTGTTTTTT	CASSASGQGREKLFF
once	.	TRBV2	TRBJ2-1	TGTGCCAGCAGTAGCTATGAGCAGTTCTTC	CASSSYEQFF
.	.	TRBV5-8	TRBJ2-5	TGTGCCAGCAGCTTGGCGCAGGGCCACGGAGAGACCCAGTACTTC	CASSLAQGHGETQYF
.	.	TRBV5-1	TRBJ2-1	TGCGCCAGCAGAACCTCCCAGGGAAGAATCTACAATGAGCAGTTCTTC	CASRTSQGRIYNEQFF
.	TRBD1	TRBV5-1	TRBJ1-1	TGCGCCAGCAGCTTGGGGCAGGGGGGAATGAACACTGAAGCTTTCTTT	CASSLGQGGMNTEAFF
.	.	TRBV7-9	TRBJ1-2	TGTGCCACCGGGAGGGCAGGGCGTAACTATGGCTACACCTTC	CATGRAGRNYGYTF
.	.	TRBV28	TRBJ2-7	TGTGCCAGCAATGGCCTCTACGAGCAGTACTTC	CASNGLYEQYF
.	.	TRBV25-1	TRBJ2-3	TGTGCCAGCAGCAGTGGAGCAGATACGCAGTATTTT	CASSSGADTQYF
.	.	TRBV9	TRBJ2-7	TGTGCCAGCAGCGTTGCGCCCACCTCCTACGAGCAGTACTTC	CASSVAPTSYEQYF
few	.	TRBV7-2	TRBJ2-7	TGTGCCAGCAGCTTTGTGGGGAGCTCCTACGAGCAGTACTTC	CASSFVGSSYEQYF
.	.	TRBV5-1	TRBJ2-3	TGCGCCAGCACCAAACCTAATCGAGGCACAGATACGCAGTATTTT	CASTKPNRGTDTQYF
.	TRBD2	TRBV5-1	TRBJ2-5	TGCGCCAGCAGCTTGATGGGGAGGGAAGAGACCCAGTACTTC	CASSLMGREETQYF
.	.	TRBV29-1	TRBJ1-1	TGCAGCGTTTTAGACAGATCCATGAACACTGAAGCTTTCTTT	CSVLDRSMNTEAFF
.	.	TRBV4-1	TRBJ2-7	TGCGCCAGCAGCCATTCGCTAGCTAGAAGGGAGCAGTACTTC	CASSHSLARREQYF